This T cell receptor beta chain was documented in a study of cytomegalovirus exposure and HLA in healthy donors. Across the whole study: A preliminary data release comprised around 85 million unique TCRs obtained from HLA-typed donors. General observations from the study: The investigators catalogued under 200 TCR beta chains as cytomegalovirus-associated.

The PCR employed 60 Vbeta primers together with 13 Jbeta primers. Study processing details: Approximately 12 million of some 80 million unique TCR beta chains were shared, per a later count. Method: immunoSEQ multiplex PCR; TCRdb's copy keeps in-frame clones and lacks some. V, J and clone size are taken as reported in that table, and D and trimming were inferred from the DNA itself. Here the sample spans approximately 150,000 clones, approximately 84% being singletons. Note on this clone: As yet, its antigen is unknown.

The CDR3 has 19 residues. Specimen: PBMCs. The clonotype originates from a woman in her fifties or sixties in good health and CMV-seropositive. The V and J genes are TRBV12-2 and TRBJ1-5; TRBD1 is the table's D call, not checked against the DNA. TRBV12-2 counts as a pseudogene. The CDR3 region is CASRLEGGPRFYSNQPQHF. The DNA for the CDR3 is TGTGCAAGTCGCTTAGAAGGTGGGCCCCGATTTTATAGCAATCAGCCCCAGCATTTT.